The clone carrying this T cell receptor beta chain turned up a few times. Its antigen is not known. This sample stems from a study of beta chain features in type 1 diabetes. Whole-study context: There was similarity between patients and healthy donors in age, gender and cell yields. Study results and limitations: The influence of HLA type on TCRB rearrangement stayed undetermined. Cells with high TCR expression could be over-represented by cDNA sequencing. TCRB CDR3 length was moderately but significantly reduced in all four CD4+ subsets of Type 1 diabetes patients.

The isolated RNA, all of it, was reverse transcribed, so expressed TCRB transcripts were what got sequenced. The table came from immunoSEQ multiplex PCR; TCRdb's copy has only in-frame clones and leaves some out. The profile shows 900,000 or so clones, roughly 17% of them singletons. This CDR3 is built from 15 residues. The ends were cut back, 4 bases at V and 3 bases at J, with 16 bases in the middle. Looked up from germline, CDR1 is KGHSH and CDR2 is LQKENI. Sequencing was performed on naive CD4+ T cells from blood. The TCR was taken from a woman between 18 and 29 years old in good health. The V and J genes are TRBV18 and TRBJ2-7; tentative D call: TRBD2 (5 bases). The CDR3 is CASSLDGQRSYEQYF. The CDR3 nucleotides read TGTGCCAGCTCACTGGATGGGCAGCGGAGCTACGAGCAGTACTTC.